The next 18 T cell receptor beta chains were all read from a single sample in a study of OX40 agonist ivuxolimab in advanced cancers. Library preparation was by the immunoSEQ multiplex PCR assay. The immuneACCESS repertoire file appears here via TCRdb, limited to in-frame rearrangements. These files lack a portion of the clones; in checked studies, under half of the deficit traces to unresolved V genes, and the cause of the others is not known. This sample lists fewer than 85,000 clones; roughly 80% were detected once. The biggest ten clones account for roughly 6.2% of the sample. Sample: CD4+ or CD8+ T cells sorted from blood, taken in a trial of the OX40 agonist ivuxolimab. All receptors come from an adult with an advanced solid tumor such as melanoma, head and neck, liver or kidney cancer.

The chain combines TRBV9 with TRBJ1-6, with 8 positions matching TRBD1. Germline V gene data show CDR1 as SGDLS and CDR2 as YYNGEE. This CDR3 spans 15 amino acids. V lost 3 bases and J lost 7; bases outside the gene matches: 6. CDR3 nucleotide sequence: TGTGCCAGCAGCGATCAGGGGGCCGAGAATTCACCCCTCCACTTT. Translating it yields CASSDQGAENSPLHF.

This chain connects TRBV9 to TRBJ1-5; TRBD1 aligns across 7 bases. The CDR3 contains 14 residues. V lost 4 bases, J lost 1 base, and 2 bases stayed unmatched. Germline CDR1 SGDLS, CDR2 YYNGEE. CDR3 nucleotide sequence: TGTGCCAGCAGCCCAGGGGGAAGCAATCAGCCCCAGCATTTT. This gives the protein CASSPGGSNQPQHF. Complete variable domain (other parts from reference TRBV9 and TRBJ1-5): DSGVTQTPKHLITATGQRVTLRCSPRSGDLSVYWYQQSLDQGLQFLIQYYNGEERAKGNILERFSAQQFPDLHSELNLSSLELGDSALYFCASSPGGSNQPQHFGDGTRLSIL.

The CDR3 here is CASSSRGRFGYTF. DNA for the CDR3: TGTGCCAGCAGCTCGCGGGGAAGGTTTGGCTACACCTTC. The chain couples TRBV11-2 to TRBJ1-2; no clear D gene. The CDR3 is 13 residues long. With 4 bases removed from V and 7 bases from J, the gap between germline ends came to 13 bases. Germline assignment: CDR1 SGHAT and CDR2 FQNNGV.

V usage is TRBV7-9 and J usage is TRBJ2-5; D unresolved. The V end lost 1 base, the J end lost 5 bases, and 14 bases lay between the germline ends. CDR1 is SEHNR, CDR2 FQNEAQ, per germline (reference sequence). There are 15 residues in the CDR3. CDR3 in amino acids: CASSLESLWWETQYF. CDR3 nucleotide sequence: TGTGCCAGCAGCTTAGAATCCCTGTGGTGGGAGACCCAGTACTTC.

The CDR3 region is CASSPRRLAGGEQYF. CDR3 bases: TGTGCCAGCAGCCCCCGGCGCCTAGCGGGAGGCGAGCAGTACTTC. The chain employs TRBV7-2 and TRBJ2-7, with 11 bases matching TRBD2. Germline CDR1 is SGHTA and CDR2 is FQGNSA. The CDR3 has 15 residues. With 5 bases clipped from V and 6 bases from J, the junction kept 9 bases outside the gene matches.

In nucleotides, the CDR3 is TGCAGTGCTACCTCACAGTACGAGCAGTACTTC. Protein product: CSATSQYEQYF. The rearrangement links TRBV20-1 to TRBJ2-7; D gene unclear. V lost 4 bases, J lost 4 bases, and 8 bases lay in between. This CDR3 has 11 amino acids. CDR1 is DFQATT, CDR2 SNEGSKA, per germline (reference sequence).

The rearrangement links TRBV28 to TRBJ2-5; weak D call: TRBD2 (5 bases). Germline CDR1 is MDHEN and CDR2 is SYDVKM. This CDR3 has 15 amino acids. Between the trimmed V and J ends, which lost 6 bases and 3 bases, there was a span of 17 bases. CDR3 DNA: TGTGCCAGCAGACCCAGGAGGCCTACCAAAGAGACCCAGTACTTC. This encodes CASRPRRPTKETQYF.

The chain carries TRBV30 and TRBJ2-1; TRBD2 aligns across 9 bases. The CDR3 spans 15 residues. J gave up 3 bases and V 2 bases, and 5 bases lay outside the gene matches. Per germline, CDR1 GTSNPN and CDR2 SVGIG (reference sequence). For the CDR3, the DNA is TGTGCCTGGAGTCGAGCGGGGGGAAGCTACAATGAGCAGTTCTTC. Translation gives CAWSRAGGSYNEQFF.

The chain couples TRBV27 to TRBJ1-6; D remains unclear. From germline, CDR1 is MNHEY and CDR2 SMNVEV (reference sequence). Trimming removed 4 bases at V and 2 bases at J, with 6 bases between. The CDR3 covers 14 residues. The CDR3 spells CASSSATYNSPLHF. DNA for the CDR3: TGTGCCAGCAGTTCGGCAACCTATAATTCACCCCTCCACTTT.

This chain uses TRBV7-9 with TRBJ1-1; D is undetermined. Germline values: CDR1 SEHNR, CDR2 FQNEAQ (reference sequence). There are 13 residues in the CDR3. Trimming took 7 bases from V and 4 from J, leaving 13 bases between them. CDR3 region: CASKDSAGTEAFF. The DNA for the CDR3 is TGTGCCAGCAAGGACTCGGCCGGCACTGAAGCTTTCTTT.

The chain carries TRBV19 and TRBJ1-1, with no clear D. Per the germline V gene, CDR1 is LNHDA and CDR2 is SQIVND (reference sequence). The V gene lost 1 base and the J gene lost 1 base, with 4 bases spanning the gap. This CDR3 is 13 amino acids long. CDR3: CASSIVANTEAFF. DNA for the CDR3: TGTGCCAGTAGTATAGTAGCGAACACTGAAGCTTTCTTT.

This rearrangement joins TRBV7-8 to TRBJ2-3, with a possible D match to TRBD2 (7 bases). The CDR3 is 16 amino acids. Trimming removed 3 bases from V and 3 bases from J, with 16 bases in between. Germline V gene lookup returns CDR1 SGHVS and CDR2 FQNEAQ. CDR3 coding DNA: TGTGCCAGCAGCTTGAACCCCCGGGGGGCAACAGATACGCAGTATTTT. It translates to CASSLNPRGATDTQYF.

The V call is TRBV11-2, the J call TRBJ2-3; 12 bases line up with TRBD2. The V and J ends lost 6 bases and 0 bases, in that order; junction bases with no gene match: 10. This CDR3 spans 18 amino acids. The V gene's germline CDR1 is SGHAT and CDR2 FQNNGV. CDR3: CASRRGLAGFASTDTQYF. CDR3 nucleotides: TGTGCCAGCAGGCGTGGACTAGCGGGGTTTGCTAGCACAGATACGCAGTATTTT.

The V gene is TRBV5-4, the J gene TRBJ2-5; unclear D gene. The CDR3 is 14 residues long. Trimming cost V 0 bases and J 2 bases, with 8 bases left between them. Germline CDR1 is SGHNT and CDR2 is YYREEE (reference sequence). The CDR3 reads CASSLGQVQETQYF. The CDR3 DNA follows: TGTGCCAGCAGCTTGGGGCAGGTTCAAGAGACCCAGTACTTC.

The chain couples TRBV7-9 to TRBJ2-7; no firm D call. CDR1 is SEHNR and CDR2 is FQNEAQ in the germline V gene (reference sequence). V was cut by 4 bases and J by 2 bases, with 15 bases left in between. The CDR3 runs 15 residues. This chain's CDR3 is CASSSFQPGTYEQYF. The CDR3 DNA sequence: TGTGCCAGCAGCTCCTTCCAACCTGGGACCTACGAGCAGTACTTC.

This chain links TRBV19 with TRBJ2-1; a possible D gene is TRBD2 (5 bases). Germline-derived CDR1 and CDR2 are LNHDA and SQIVND (reference sequence). The CDR3 is made up of 15 amino acids. Trimming removed 0 bases at V and 0 bases at J, with 6 bases between. The DNA for the CDR3 is TGTGCCAGTAGTATAGATCGGGACTCCTACAATGAGCAGTTCTTC. Amino acids: CASSIDRDSYNEQFF.

The table lists this clone with a few counts. The J gene is TRBJ1-3, the V gene TRBV14; 8 bases are a match to TRBD1. The CDR3 contains 16 residues. From germline, CDR1 is SGHDN and CDR2 FVKESK. The junction had 5 bases not matched to a gene; V was cut back by 0 bases and J by 4 bases. The CDR3 loop is CASSQDGTGSGNTIYF. CDR3 nucleotides: TGTGCCAGCAGCCAAGACGGGACAGGTTCAGGAAACACCATATATTTT.

The chain joins TRBV29-1 to TRBJ1-2; TRBD1 might be the D (5 bases). The CDR3 contains 13 residues. Germline V gene lookup returns CDR1 SQVTM and CDR2 ANQGSEA. V lost 6 bases, J lost 4 bases, and 15 bases lay in between. Written as DNA, the CDR3 is TGCAGCGTAGGGGACGGAGGCGTCTATGGCTACACCTTC. Translated: CSVGDGGVYGYTF. The full variable domain, in which reference TRBV29-1 and TRBJ1-2 provide the parts outside the CDR3, is SAVISQKPSRDICQRGTSLTIQCQVDSQVTMMFWYRQQPGQSLTLIATANQGSEATYESGFVIDKFPISRPNLTFSTLTVSNMSPEDSSIYLCSVGDGGVYGYTFGSGTRLTVV.